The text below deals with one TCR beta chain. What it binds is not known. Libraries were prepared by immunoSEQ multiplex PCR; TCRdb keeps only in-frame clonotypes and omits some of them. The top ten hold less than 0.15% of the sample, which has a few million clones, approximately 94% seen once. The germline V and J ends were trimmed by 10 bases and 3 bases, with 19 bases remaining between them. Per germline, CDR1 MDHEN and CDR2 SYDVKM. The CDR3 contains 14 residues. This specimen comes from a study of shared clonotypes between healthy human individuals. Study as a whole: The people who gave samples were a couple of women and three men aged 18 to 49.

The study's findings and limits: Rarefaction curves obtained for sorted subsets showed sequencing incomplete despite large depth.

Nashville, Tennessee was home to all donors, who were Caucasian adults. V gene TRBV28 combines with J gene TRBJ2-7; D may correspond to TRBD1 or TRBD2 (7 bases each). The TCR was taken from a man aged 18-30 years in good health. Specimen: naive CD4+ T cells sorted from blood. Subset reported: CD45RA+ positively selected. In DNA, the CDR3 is TGTGCCACAAGGGGGGGACAGCGTCTCTACGAGCAGTACTTC. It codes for CATRGGQRLYEQYF.